This T cell receptor beta chain was found in a study of cytomegalovirus exposure and HLA in healthy donors. Points from the study as a whole: Associated with cytomegalovirus, according to the listing, were about 160 TCR beta chains. Prior analysis indicated that the majority of TCR beta V segments exhibited productivity approximately 90% or approximately 30% of the time. The classifier, whose performance was assessed in both the original and validation cohorts, reportedly diagnosed cytomegalovirus status with high specificity and sensitivity. A cluster of highly shared sequence variants was likely a sequencing artifact.

On this clone: The antigen is unknown.

The primer mix had 60 Vbeta and 13 Jbeta primers. The method was immunoSEQ multiplex PCR; TCRdb's version includes in-frame clones alone and lacks a portion of them. The sample lists 150,000 or so clones, 65% to 75% occurring once. Germline CDR1 and CDR2: SNHLY and FYNNEI. This CDR3 is built from 13 residues. V lost 11 bases and J 7 bases, leaving 18 bases between the germline ends. The chain links TRBV2 to TRBJ1-5, with D perhaps TRBD1 (6 bases). Sequencing was carried out using PBMCs. This sequence was found in a girl aged 5-17 years in good health and CMV-seronegative. The CDR3 reads CAGTTGPNQPQHF. The CDR3 DNA follows: TGTGCCGGAACCACAGGGCCGAACCAGCCCCAGCATTTT.